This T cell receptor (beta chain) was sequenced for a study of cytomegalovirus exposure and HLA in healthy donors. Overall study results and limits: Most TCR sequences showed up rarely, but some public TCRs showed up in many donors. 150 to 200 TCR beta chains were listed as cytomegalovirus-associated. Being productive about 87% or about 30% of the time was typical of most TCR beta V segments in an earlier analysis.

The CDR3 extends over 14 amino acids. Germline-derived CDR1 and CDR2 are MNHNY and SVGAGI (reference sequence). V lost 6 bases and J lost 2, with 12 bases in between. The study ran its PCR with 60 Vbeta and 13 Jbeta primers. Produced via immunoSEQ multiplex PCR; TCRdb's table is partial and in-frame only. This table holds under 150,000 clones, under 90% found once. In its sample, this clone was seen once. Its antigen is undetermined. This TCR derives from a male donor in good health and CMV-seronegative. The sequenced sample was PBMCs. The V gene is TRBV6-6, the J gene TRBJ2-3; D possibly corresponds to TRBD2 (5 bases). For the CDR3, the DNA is TGTGCCAGCAGCAGAACGCGGGTCACAGATACGCAGTATTTT. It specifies CASSRTRVTDTQYF.